This entry describes one T cell receptor (beta chain). The data derive from a study of blood T cell repertoires in COVID-19. About the study: Acute and convalescent COVID-19 samples came from the United States, Italy and Spain. PBMCs, B-cell-depleted T cells, or T cells were the source of the cDNA or gDNA that made up the material.

The CDR3 sequence is 16 residues long. CDR1 MGHRA and CDR2 YSYEKL come from the germline V gene. Losses at the gene ends were 0 bases for V and 6 bases for J; bases not matched to a gene: 8. In the original processing: Amplification of reference gene primers provided the estimated nucleated cell counts. The repertoire was sequenced with immunoSEQ multiplex PCR; TCRdb's copy has only in-frame clones and lacks some. V, J and clone size derive from that table, while D and trimming were established from the DNA sequence. The data contain about 77,000 clones, roughly three quarters of them singletons. The receptor comes from a man between 65 and 85 years old with active or convalescent COVID-19. The chain links TRBV4-1 to TRBJ2-4; 7 bases fit TRBD2. Specimen: peripheral blood. Written as DNA, the CDR3 is TGCGCCAGCAGCCAAGATGTCGCGGGAGTATTAAACATTCAGTACTTC. It translates to CASSQDVAGVLNIQYF.